The rows below give T cell receptor beta chains drawn from one sample of a study of blood T cell repertoires in COVID-19. Clones were sequenced by immunoSEQ multiplex PCR, and TCRdb holds only the in-frame ones, with some missing. The sample yields over 600,000 clones, 80% to 90% seen once. Sequencing was done on a sample of peripheral blood. The source is a young woman with acute or convalescent COVID-19. Each CDR3 is given with its conserved first and last residue. Each record gives: D gene, V gene, CDR3 protein. D genes are given only for firm matches.

TRBD2,TRBV5-5,CASSMATSGGGEQFF
TRBD1,TRBV24-1,CATSDSRGSAYEQYF
-,TRBV3-1/TRBV3-2,CASSRDRYNYGYTF
TRBD1,TRBV27,CASSDRGIYGYTF
TRBD1,TRBV19,CASSRRQGDEQYF
TRBD1,TRBV9,CASSVVPLGQVPTEAFF
TRBD1,TRBV19,CASSLGQGIAF
-,TRBV6-5,CASCGTGELFF
TRBD2,TRBV2,CASRTSGGAGTQYF
-,TRBV29-1,CSVSRGGEAFF
-,TRBV7-7,CASSPGALGNQPQHF
-,TRBV18,CASSPREGVNTEAFF
-,TRBV5-1,CASSLDSLNEKLFF
-,TRBV9,CASSLTGGGNQPQHF